This T cell receptor beta chain stems from a study of control samples from healthy donors and cancer patients. Germline values: CDR1 SEHNR, CDR2 FQNEAQ (reference sequence). The CDR3 is made up of 19 amino acids. Unmatched junction bases numbered 12, after V lost 5 bases and J lost 4 bases. Clones were read by immunoSEQ multiplex PCR, and TCRdb kept only the in-frame ones, dropping some. The repertoire has roughly 26,000 clones, 85% of them found once; the top ten carry around 7.1%. The V and J genes are TRBV7-9 and TRBJ2-1, with TRBD2 matching 15 bases. Sequences were obtained from PBMCs. The clonotype originates from a woman aged 55-69 years with head and neck cancer. The CDR3 region is CASSPPGTSGRFGYNEQFF. The DNA for the CDR3 is TGTGCCAGCAGCCCGCCCGGGACTAGCGGGAGGTTTGGGTACAATGAGCAGTTCTTC. Filled out from reference TRBV7-9 and TRBJ2-1, the complete variable domain reads DTGVSQNPRHKITKRGQNVTFRCDPISEHNRLYWYRQTLGQGPEFLTYFQNEAQLEKSRLLSDRFSAERPKGSFSTLEIQRTEQGDSAMYLCASSPPGTSGRFGYNEQFFGPGTRLTVL.